The present TCR beta chain was sequenced within a study of blood T cell repertoires in COVID-19. The junction had 7 bases not matched to a gene; V was cut back by 4 bases and J by 7 bases. The CDR3 runs 14 residues. Germline V lookup: CDR1 KGHDR, CDR2 SFDVKD. Clones were sequenced by immunoSEQ multiplex PCR, and TCRdb holds only the in-frame ones, with some missing. The table records around 380,000 clones, approximately 77% of them present only once. The chain couples TRBV24-1 to TRBJ2-5; TRBD1 agrees at 8 bases. The clonotype comes from a human donor with acute or convalescent COVID-19. The donor label of this sample is uncertain. Material: peripheral blood. The CDR3 reads CATSDSRGRWTQYF. CDR3 bases: TGTGCCACCAGTGACAGCAGGGGGCGGTGGACCCAGTACTTC.